This TCR beta chain was sequenced in a study of molecular identifiers for immune sequencing clone quantification. The CDR3 contains 13 residues. Between the trimmed V and J ends, which lost 6 bases and 0 bases, there was a span of 11 bases. CDR1 DFQATT and CDR2 SNEGSKA come from the germline V gene (reference sequence). Previously reported methods and listed TCR primers produced the bulk TCR libraries. TCRdb recomputed calls from the PCR reads with MiXCR, one row per CDR3 protein. Altogether about half a million distinct CDR3 sequences are present, over 20% being singletons, with the ten largest covering roughly 0.81%.

The chain employs TRBV20-1 and TRBJ1-2; possible D gene TRBD1, 5 bases. Sequenced sample: naive CD8+ T cells from blood, with Jurkat cell RNA spiked in. This sample's subset: FACS-sorted CD8+CD4-CCR7+CD45RA+ naive T cells. The TCR sequence derives from a human donor in good health. Some libraries in this study had Jurkat cell RNA spiked in. The CDR3 DNA is TGCAGTGCACGGGACCCATCTAACTATGGCTACACCTTC. Translated: CSARDPSNYGYTF.